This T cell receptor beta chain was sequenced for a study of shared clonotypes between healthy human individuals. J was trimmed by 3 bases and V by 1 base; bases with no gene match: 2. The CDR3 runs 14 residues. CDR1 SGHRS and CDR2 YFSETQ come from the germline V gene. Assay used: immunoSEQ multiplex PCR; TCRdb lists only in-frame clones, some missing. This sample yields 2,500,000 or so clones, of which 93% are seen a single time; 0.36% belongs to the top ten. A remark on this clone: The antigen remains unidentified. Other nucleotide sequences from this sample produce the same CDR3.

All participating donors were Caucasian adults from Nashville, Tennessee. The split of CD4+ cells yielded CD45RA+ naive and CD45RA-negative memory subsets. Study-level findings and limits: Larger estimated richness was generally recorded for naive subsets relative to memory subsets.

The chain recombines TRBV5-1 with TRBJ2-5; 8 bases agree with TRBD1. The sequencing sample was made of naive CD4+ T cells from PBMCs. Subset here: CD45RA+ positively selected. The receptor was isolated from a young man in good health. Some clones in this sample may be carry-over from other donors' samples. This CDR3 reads CASSLQGAEETQYF. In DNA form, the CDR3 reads TGCGCCAGCAGCTTGCAGGGGGCGGAAGAGACCCAGTACTTC.